These T cell receptor beta chains were read from a single sample in a study of CD8+ T cells in alopecia areata. The data were produced by immunoSEQ multiplex PCR, yet TCRdb's version contains in-frame clones alone and is incomplete. The repertoire holds about 180,000 clones, with 50% to 60% as singletons. Specimen: CD4+ T cells sorted from blood, collected at week 0. The origin of the receptors is a human donor with alopecia areata. The CDR3 runs from the conserved cysteine through the conserved F or W. A D gene is named only where the DNA matches it firmly. Rows give clone size only sometimes, using once, few, many, or a class for an expanded clone.

j_gene,d_gene,v_gene,abundance,CDR3nt,CDR3aa
TRBJ2-5,TRBD1,TRBV10-3,few,TGTGCCATCACGGCGGACAGGGTGAAGGAGACCCAGTACTTC,CAITADRVKETQYF
TRBJ1-1,NA,TRBV5-6,NA,TGTGCCAGCGGCTGGGGGGTACGGGACACTGAAGCTTTCTTT,CASGWGVRDTEAFF
TRBJ1-2,NA,TRBV30,NA,TGTGCCTACGCAGGGGCGGGTGGCTACACCTTC,CAYAGAGGYTF
TRBJ2-7,TRBD1,TRBV10-1,NA,TGCGCCAGCAGTGAGGGTACGGGACAGGGGTACGAGCAGTACTTC,CASSEGTGQGYEQYF
TRBJ2-1,NA,TRBV29-1,NA,TGCAGCGCAGAGTGGGATTTGGCTGAGCAGTTCTTC,CSAEWDLAEQFF
TRBJ2-7,TRBD2,TRBV28,NA,TGTGCCAGCAGTTCATCTGCAGCGGGGGTGTACGAGCAGTACTTC,CASSSSAAGVYEQYF
TRBJ1-6,NA,TRBV9,NA,TGTGCCAGCAGCGTAGATAAGGGAACTAATTCACCCCTCCACTTT,CASSVDKGTNSPLHF
TRBJ2-3,NA,TRBV29-1,NA,TGCAGCGTTGATGACCTCATCACAGATACGCAGTATTTT,CSVDDLITDTQYF
TRBJ2-3,NA,TRBV10-3,NA,TGTGCCATCACCGCGAGTAGCACAGATACGCAGTATTTT,CAITASSTDTQYF
TRBJ2-5,TRBD1,TRBV10-3,NA,TGTGCCATCAGAGAAGGGACAGAAGAGACCCAGTACTTC,CAIREGTEETQYF
TRBJ2-3,TRBD1,TRBV28,NA,TGTGCCAGCAAACCTGACAGGGGCTTTTATACGCAGTATTTT,CASKPDRGFYTQYF
TRBJ2-5,NA,TRBV5-6,few,TGTGCCAGCAGCCGCGGACTGGATCAAGAGACCCAGTACTTC,CASSRGLDQETQYF
TRBJ1-3,NA,TRBV29-1,NA,TGCAGCGTTGGTTTCTCTGGAAACACCATATATTTT,CSVGFSGNTIYF
TRBJ1-2,NA,TRBV7-9,NA,TGTGCCAGCAGCTTATCCCCACCCCAAGTGGTCTATGGCTACACCTTC,CASSLSPPQVVYGYTF
TRBJ2-7,NA,TRBV6-5,NA,TGTGCCAGCAGCGCCGAGGGGTGGGCCCCCTACGAGCAGTACTTC,CASSAEGWAPYEQYF
TRBJ1-1,NA,TRBV5-1,NA,TGCGCCAGCAGCTCGGGACTGGAGGACTTTATAGGCGAAGCTTTCTTT,CASSSGLEDFIGEAFF
TRBJ2-5,TRBD2,TRBV6-5,few,TGTGCCAGCAAGCGGGAAGAAGAGACCCAGTACTTC,CASKREEETQYF
TRBJ2-2,TRBD2,TRBV7-2,NA,TGTGCCAGCAGCTCTAGCGGGGGGGCCACCGGGGAGCTGTTTTTT,CASSSSGGATGELFF
TRBJ1-2,NA,TRBV10-3,NA,TGTGCCATCAGTGATAGTGGGATGAGTGGCTACACCTTC,CAISDSGMSGYTF
TRBJ2-3,NA,TRBV5-1,NA,TGCGCCAGCAGCTTGGTTACAGGAAATACGCAGTATTTT,CASSLVTGNTQYF
TRBJ2-3,NA,TRBV15,few,TGTGCCACCAGCAGAGCAACCGGGACCTCAGGAGATACGCAGTATTTT,CATSRATGTSGDTQYF
TRBJ2-1,TRBD2,TRBV10-2,few,TGCGCCAGCAGTGGTCTAGCGGGGGGTTATGAGCAGTTCTTC,CASSGLAGGYEQFF
TRBJ2-2,NA,TRBV4-2,few,TGTGCCAGCAGCCAAGTTAAGGGGGGGGCCGGCGGGGAGCTGTTTTTT,CASSQVKGGAGGELFF
TRBJ2-7,NA,TRBV11-1,NA,TGTGCCAGCAGCTTAATATTGGGGGCAGACTACGAGCAGTACTTC,CASSLILGADYEQYF
TRBJ2-1,NA,TRBV2,NA,TGTGCCAGCAGTGAAGTTCCGTCAGGGGTCTACAATGAGCAGTTCTTC,CASSEVPSGVYNEQFF
TRBJ1-2,NA,TRBV30,few,TGTGCCTGGAGTGTAGAGGGGCCGGTCTTC,CAWSVEGPVF
TRBJ2-3,TRBD2,TRBV5-1,few,TGCGCCAGCAGGGTCGCGGGGGGGCCGCAAGATACGCAGTATTTT,CASRVAGGPQDTQYF
TRBJ2-5,NA,TRBV20-1,few,TGCAGTGCTCGAGCACAAGAGACCCAGTACTTC,CSARAQETQYF
TRBJ1-2,NA,TRBV5-6,once,TGTGCCAGCATTTCTCCGCGGTATGGCTACACCTTC,CASISPRYGYTF
TRBJ1-5,NA,TRBV5-1,once,TGCGCCAGCAGCTTGGTGGCAGGCAATCAGCCCCAGCATTTT,CASSLVAGNQPQHF
TRBJ1-6,NA,TRBV15,NA,TGTGCCACCAGCAGAATGGGCCGGACTTCCGGCCATTCACCCCTCCACTTT,CATSRMGRTSGHSPLHF
TRBJ2-7,TRBD2,TRBV27,NA,TGTGCCAGCAGTTTCCTAGCGGGGGTTGACGAGCAGTACTTC,CASSFLAGVDEQYF
TRBJ1-6,NA,TRBV5-4,NA,TGTGCCAGCGGCACGGGGCTTGGACTCCACTTT,CASGTGLGLHF
TRBJ1-1,NA,TRBV11-3,NA,TGTGCCAGCAGCTTACGACGTAACACTGAAGCTTTCTTT,CASSLRRNTEAFF
TRBJ2-7,TRBD1,TRBV5-1,NA,TGCGCCAGCACAACCGGGACAGGGCCCTACGAGCAGTACTTC,CASTTGTGPYEQYF
TRBJ2-7,TRBD2,TRBV2,NA,TGTGCCAGCAGTGAATTTGGTCTAGCGGGGGGCCTCAGCTCCTACGAGCAGTACTTC,CASSEFGLAGGLSSYEQYF
TRBJ2-3,NA,TRBV2,NA,TGTGCCAGCAGCGCGGACAGTTACACAGATACGCAGTATTTT,CASSADSYTDTQYF
TRBJ1-6,TRBD1,TRBV30,NA,TGTGCCTGGAGTGTACGAGGAGGGGGCGGATCACCCCTCCACTTT,CAWSVRGGGGSPLHF
TRBJ1-1,NA,TRBV5-5,many,TGTGCCAGCAGCTTCTCTGGCGGAGGAGGGACTGAAGCTTTCTTT,CASSFSGGGGTEAFF
TRBJ1-5,NA,TRBV6-5,once,TGTGCCAGCAGAAGTTTCTTAAATCAGCCCCAGCATTTT,CASRSFLNQPQHF
TRBJ1-2,NA,TRBV19,NA,TGTGCCAGTAGTATAGCCCAGAGAGGCTATGGCTACACCTTC,CASSIAQRGYGYTF
TRBJ2-5,NA,TRBV29-1,NA,TGCAGCGGGTGGGGGGCCGGAGAGACCCAGTACTTC,CSGWGAGETQYF
TRBJ2-2,NA,TRBV5-1,NA,TGCGCCAGCAGCACGGGAATTTACACCGGGGAGCTGTTTTTT,CASSTGIYTGELFF
TRBJ1-2,NA,TRBV5-1,NA,TGCGCCAGCAGCTTGTCCGGAAGGGCGGGAGGCGGCTACACCTTC,CASSLSGRAGGGYTF
TRBJ1-2,NA,TRBV12-5,NA,TGTGCTAGTGGCCTGCAGGGTAACTATGGCTACACCTTC,CASGLQGNYGYTF
TRBJ1-2,NA,TRBV29-1,NA,TGCAGCGTCGCACAGGGCCGGGATTATGGCTACACCTTC,CSVAQGRDYGYTF
TRBJ1-3,TRBD1,TRBV9,NA,TGTGCCAGCAGCGGGCTTCAGACAGGGGCTGGAAACACCATATATTTT,CASSGLQTGAGNTIYF
TRBJ2-7,NA,TRBV4-1,NA,TGCGCCAGCAGCCAAGGGGACGGAATCTACGAGCAGTACTTC,CASSQGDGIYEQYF
TRBJ2-5,NA,TRBV15,NA,TGTGCCACCAGCCCGAAGTCGGCTAGAAAGACCCAGTACTTC,CATSPKSARKTQYF
TRBJ2-1,TRBD2,TRBV6-5,few,TGTGCCAGCAGTTACCGTCCAGCGGGGGTCCCTCGAGAGCAGTTCTTC,CASSYRPAGVPREQFF
TRBJ1-2,NA,TRBV18,many,TGTGCCAGCTCACCTACGGGGGCCTTCTATGGCTACACCTTC,CASSPTGAFYGYTF
TRBJ2-1,TRBD1,TRBV29-1,NA,TGCAGCGTCGGACAGGGAATAAGAGAGCAGTTCTTC,CSVGQGIREQFF
TRBJ2-7,NA,TRBV29-1,NA,TGCAGCGTTGTCCTACCCGCCGCCCCCTACGAGCAGTACTTC,CSVVLPAAPYEQYF